The 22 T cell receptor beta chains below were found in one sample sequenced in a study of blood T cells in healthy people across ages. Through a sample-barcoded 5' primer and a J-beta primer mix, a second PCR was run for roughly 6 to 12 cycles. TCRdb re-called the 5' RACE reads with MiXCR, one entry per CDR3 protein. The sample includes hundreds of thousands of distinct CDR3 sequences, under 45% seen only once; the top ten take around 21%. Source material: blood. The receptors were sampled from a man aged 55 to 69 in good health.

The chain has TRBV6-2 or TRBV6-3 and TRBJ2-3; D possibly corresponds to TRBD1 (6 bases). CDR1 MNHEY and CDR2 SVGEGT come from the germline V gene. V lost 2 bases to trimming and J lost 1 base, with 7 bases between them. The CDR3 spans 14 residues. DNA of the CDR3: TGTGCCAGCAGTTACGAGGGGGGCACAGATACGCAGTATTTT. Translated, it gives CASSYEGGTDTQYF.

The CDR3 loop reads CASSWGLIAFF. The CDR3 DNA sequence: TGTGCCAGCAGCTGGGGATTAATAGCTTTCTTT. This sequence joins TRBV14 and TRBJ1-1, with D uncertain. The V gene's germline CDR1 is SGHDN and CDR2 FVKESK. Trimming left V 5 bases short and J 10 bases short, with 11 bases between. The CDR3 is 11 residues long.

V usage is TRBV20-1 and J usage is TRBJ2-1; 8 nucleotides align to TRBD2. The end of the DNA is better explained by TRBJ2-7, so the J call may be wrong. This CDR3 is built from 15 residues. Germline CDR1 is DFQATT and CDR2 is SNEGSKA (reference sequence). CDR3 amino acids: CSAPRGESSYNEQYF. The CDR3 coding sequence is TGCAGTGCTCCGCGGGGGGAGAGCTCCTACAATGAGCAGTACTTC.

This chain links TRBV15 with TRBJ2-4; unclear D gene. This CDR3 region has 13 residues. Germline V gene data show CDR1 as LNHNV and CDR2 as YYDKDF (reference sequence). V lost 3 bases to trimming and J lost 2 bases, with 5 bases between them. DNA of the CDR3: TGTGCCACCAGCAGGGGAACCAAAAACATTCAGTACTTC. Its protein is CATSRGTKNIQYF.

This clonotype has more than one count but fewer than ten. The chain is built from TRBV30 and TRBJ1-2, with D uncertain. From germline, CDR1 is GTSNPN and CDR2 SVGIG (reference sequence). Trimming pared 0 bases from V and 7 bases from J, leaving 12 bases between. The CDR3 consists of 13 residues. In nucleotides, the CDR3 is TGTGCCTGGAGTGTAGAACCTGAAGGTGGCTACACCTTC. Translating gives CAWSVEPEGGYTF.

This rearrangement joins TRBV3-1 to TRBJ1-4; D is unclear. Trimming pared 4 bases from V and 8 bases from J, leaving 14 bases between. The CDR3 totals 14 residues. Germline loops: CDR1 LGHDT, CDR2 YNNKEL (reference sequence). Here the CDR3 reads CASSRPGVMEKLFF. The DNA of the CDR3 is TGTGCCAGCAGCCGGCCCGGGGTGATGGAAAAACTGTTTTTT.

In this sample, this clonotype turned up once. The chain joins TRBV30 to TRBJ2-3; the D is unclear. Trimming cost V 3 bases and J 0 bases, with 7 bases left between them. This CDR3 has 13 residues. Per the germline V gene, CDR1 is GTSNPN and CDR2 is SVGIG (reference sequence). The CDR3 DNA follows: TGTGCCTGGAGAACCTCAAGCACAGATACGCAGTATTTT. Encoded protein: CAWRTSSTDTQYF.

Of note for this clonotype: The junction does not match germline at one end; this may be a read error. The chain joins TRBV5-1 to TRBJ1-2; TRBD1 is a possible D gene (6 bases). The CDR3 extends over 13 amino acids. Per the germline V gene, CDR1 is SGHRS and CDR2 is YFSETQ. The CDR3 coding sequence is TGCTCCAGCAGCTTGCGGGCAGGGGTCGGCTACACCTTC. This translates into CSSSLRAGVGYTF.

The chain couples TRBV29-1 to TRBJ1-1; tentative D call: TRBD1 (6 bases). V lost 6 bases to trimming and J lost 1 base, with 15 bases between them. Germline V gives CDR1 SQVTM, CDR2 ANQGSEA. The CDR3 contains 14 residues. The CDR3 here is CSVLSGGANTEAFF. DNA of the CDR3: TGCAGCGTACTTTCGGGGGGCGCGAACACTGAAGCTTTCTTT. Filled out from reference TRBV29-1 and TRBJ1-1, the complete variable domain reads SAVISQKPSRDICQRGTSLTIQCQVDSQVTMMFWYRQQPGQSLTLIATANQGSEATYESGFVIDKFPISRPNLTFSTLTVSNMSPEDSSIYLCSVLSGGANTEAFFGQGTRLTVV.

CDR3 bases: TGTGCCAGCAGCCCCAGGACAGGGGGACGCTCTGGAAACACCATATATTTT. Residues: CASSPRTGGRSGNTIYF. The chain links TRBV11-2 to TRBJ1-3; TRBD1 aligns across 10 bases. The CDR3 is 17 amino acids. Germline V gene sequence: CDR1 SGHAT, CDR2 FQNNGV. Losses at the gene ends were 5 bases for V and 0 bases for J; bases not matched to a gene: 7.

This clonotype was seen a handful of times. This CDR3 is CASSLVSNYEQYF. The CDR3 DNA follows: TGTGCCAGCAGCTTAGTGTCGAACTACGAGCAGTACTTC. J is TRBJ2-7 and V is TRBV7-2; D not resolved. The CDR3 sequence is 13 residues long. The germline gives CDR1 SGHTA, CDR2 FQGNSA. Trimming took off 1 base at V and 3 bases at J, with 7 bases between the two ends.

V usage is TRBV6-2 or TRBV6-3 and J usage is TRBJ1-1; D not resolved. Germline V gene lookup returns CDR1 MNHEY and CDR2 SVGEGT. The V and J ends lost 2 bases and 4 bases respectively, with 8 bases between them. This CDR3 has 13 amino acids. CDR3 in amino acids: CASSYPTGTEAFF. As DNA, the CDR3 is TGTGCCAGCAGTTACCCGACGGGCACTGAAGCTTTCTTT.

This clonotype came up a few times. The chain joins TRBV20-1 to TRBJ2-7; 8 bases map to TRBD1. In germline, CDR1 is DFQATT, CDR2 SNEGSKA (reference sequence). There are 15 residues in the CDR3. V lost 3 bases, J lost 3 bases, and 10 bases stayed unmatched. The CDR3 is CSASLRQGLIYEQYF. The CDR3 bases are TGCAGTGCTAGCCTTAGACAGGGGCTGATCTACGAGCAGTACTTC.

This clonotype was counted a single time. This chain's CDR3 is CASSESAGQEAFF. In DNA form, the CDR3 reads TGTGCCAGCAGTGAATCGGCGGGACAGGAAGCTTTCTTT. V usage is TRBV2 and J usage is TRBJ1-1, with TRBD1 matching 7 bases. The CDR3 covers 13 residues. CDR1 and CDR2 (germline): SNHLY, FYNNEI. Germline trimming cut 2 bases from V and 8 bases from J; bases unmatched to any gene: 5.

This clonotype was seen a few times. The chain combines TRBV29-1 with TRBJ2-5, with 9 nucleotides matching TRBD1. Germline CDR1 SQVTM, CDR2 ANQGSEA. The CDR3 is made up of 15 amino acids. V lost 0 bases and J lost 5; bases outside the gene matches: 7. This CDR3 reads CSVEDLTGGQETQYF. CDR3 nucleotides: TGCAGCGTTGAAGATCTCACAGGGGGCCAGGAGACCCAGTACTTC.

The V call is TRBV6-5, the J call TRBJ2-1, with 13 bases lining up with TRBD2. The CDR3 is 17 amino acids. Germline CDR1 is MNHEY and CDR2 is SVGAGI. The V segment lost 0 bases and the J segment 9 bases; nucleotides outside the gene matches: 8. This CDR3 reads CASSYSKGTSGEGEQFF. The CDR3 region has the DNA TGTGCCAGCAGTTACTCGAAAGGGACTAGCGGGGAGGGTGAGCAGTTCTTC.

CDR3 residues: CSAEMGGYEQYF. DNA for the CDR3: TGCAGTGCAGAGATGGGGGGCTACGAGCAGTACTTC. The rearrangement joins TRBV20-1 to TRBJ2-7; D might be TRBD2 (6 bases). V lost 6 bases to trimming and J lost 3 bases, with 12 bases between them. This CDR3 region has 12 residues. Germline V gene lookup returns CDR1 DFQATT and CDR2 SNEGSKA (reference sequence).

V usage is TRBV7-6 and J usage is TRBJ2-5, with D perhaps matching TRBD2 (6 bases). This CDR3 comprises 15 residues. Trimming removed 3 bases at V and 3 bases at J, with 14 bases between. The germline V gene encodes CDR1 SGHVS and CDR2 FNYEAQ. Here the CDR3 DNA reads TGTGCCAGCAGCTTTAGCGGAACAGCGAAAGAGACCCAGTACTTC. This translates into CASSFSGTAKETQYF.

The V and J genes are TRBV9 and TRBJ2-1, with D uncertain. The V gene lost 3 bases and the J gene lost 9 bases, with 16 bases spanning the gap. CDR1 is SGDLS and CDR2 is YYNGEE in the germline V gene. The CDR3 runs 14 residues. The CDR3 is CASSGGLGSVEQFF. The CDR3 coding sequence is TGTGCCAGCAGCGGAGGTTTGGGGTCCGTTGAGCAGTTCTTC.

This clonotype was seen just once. This sequence joins TRBV24-1 and TRBJ1-2; unclear D gene. Germline lookup yields CDR1 KGHDR and CDR2 SFDVKD. V lost 4 bases to trimming and J lost 5 bases, with 10 bases between them. This CDR3 has 13 amino acids. CDR3 bases: TGTGCCACCAGTGAGCGGGAACTATATGGCTACACCTTC. Protein sequence: CATSERELYGYTF.

This sequence joins TRBV25-1 and TRBJ1-1, with D possibly matching TRBD1 (5 bases). The CDR3 covers 13 residues. Germline CDR1 is MGHDK and CDR2 is SYGVNS. Trimming removed 2 bases at V and 3 bases at J, with 7 bases between. Written as DNA, the CDR3 is TGTGCCAGCAGTGAAAGGGACCACACTGAAGCTTTCTTT. Protein product: CASSERDHTEAFF.

CDR3 in amino acids: CASRPTWRGGGSPLHF. The CDR3 DNA reads TGTGCCAGCAGACCTACGTGGAGGGGCGGGGGATCACCCCTCCACTTT. V gene TRBV28 combines with J gene TRBJ1-6; TRBD1 is a possible D gene (5 bases). The CDR3 contains 16 residues. V lost 6 bases, J lost 10 bases, and 22 bases lay in between. Germline CDR1 and CDR2: MDHEN and SYDVKM.